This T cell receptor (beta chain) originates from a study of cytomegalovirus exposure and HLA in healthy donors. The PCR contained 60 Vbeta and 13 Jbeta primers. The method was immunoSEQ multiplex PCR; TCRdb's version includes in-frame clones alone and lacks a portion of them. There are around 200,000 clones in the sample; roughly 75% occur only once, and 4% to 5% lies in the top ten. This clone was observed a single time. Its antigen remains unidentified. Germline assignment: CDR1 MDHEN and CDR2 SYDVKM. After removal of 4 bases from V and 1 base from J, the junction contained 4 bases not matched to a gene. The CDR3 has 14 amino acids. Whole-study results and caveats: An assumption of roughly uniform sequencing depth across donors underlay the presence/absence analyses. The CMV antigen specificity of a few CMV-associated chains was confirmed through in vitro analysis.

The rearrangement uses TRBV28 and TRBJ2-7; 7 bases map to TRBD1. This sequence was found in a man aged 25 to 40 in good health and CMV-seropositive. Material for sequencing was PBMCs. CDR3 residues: CASSSYRGSYEQYF. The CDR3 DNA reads TGTGCCAGCAGTTCCTACAGGGGTTCCTACGAGCAGTACTTC. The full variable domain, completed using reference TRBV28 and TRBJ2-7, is DVKVTQSSRYLVKRTGEKVFLECVQDMDHENMFWYRQDPGLGLRLIYFSYDVKMKEKGDIPEGYSVSREKKERFSLILESASTNQTSMYLCASSSYRGSYEQYFGPGTRLTVT.